The 32 T cell receptor beta chains in this list originate from one sample, sequenced in a study of blood T cell repertoires in COVID-19. Produced via immunoSEQ multiplex PCR; TCRdb's table is partial and in-frame only. The sample shows nearly 95,000 clones, more than 75% of them seen only once. Sample: peripheral blood. The receptors here all came from a human donor with acute or convalescent COVID-19. The donor label of this sample is uncertain.

This chain links TRBV3-1 (or the pseudogene TRBV3-2) with TRBJ2-1; D is unresolved. V was shortened by 4 bases and J by 1 base, with 8 bases between the two germline ends. Per the germline V gene, CDR1 is LGHDT and CDR2 is YNNKEL (reference sequence). The CDR3 consists of 14 residues. CDR3 DNA: TGTGCCAGCAGCCCAACTTCTTCCTACAATGAGCAGTTCTTC. Its translation is CASSPTSSYNEQFF.

The chain recombines TRBV19 with TRBJ2-7, with a tentative D call TRBD2 (7 bases). In germline, CDR1 is LNHDA, CDR2 SQIVND (reference sequence). Between the trimmed V and J ends, which lost 1 base and 4 bases, there was a span of 11 bases. CDR3 length: 14 amino acids. The CDR3 nucleotides are TGTGCCAGTAGTATAGGGGGGGGCCTGTACGAGCAGTACTTC. This translates into CASSIGGGLYEQYF.

In this sample, this clone turned up a few times. The chain is built from TRBV10-3 and TRBJ1-5; a possible D gene is TRBD1 (5 bases). CDR1 and CDR2 from the germline V gene are ENHRY and SYGVKD. Trimming took off 4 bases at V and 4 bases at J, with 5 bases between the two ends. This CDR3 is 12 amino acids long. The CDR3 loop reads CAISGTNQPQHF. CDR3 DNA sequence: TGTGCCATCAGTGGGACAAATCAGCCCCAGCATTTT.

The chain has TRBV2 and TRBJ2-1; 7 nucleotides align to TRBD1. The CDR3 sequence is 13 residues long. Germline values: CDR1 SNHLY, CDR2 FYNNEI. J gave up 4 bases and V 9 bases, and 6 bases lay outside the gene matches. The CDR3: CASSAQGYNEQFF. DNA of the CDR3: TGTGCCAGTTCCGCACAGGGGTACAATGAGCAGTTCTTC.

This clone was counted a single time. The rearrangement joins TRBV9 to TRBJ1-1; a possible D gene is TRBD1 (6 bases). This CDR3 region has 14 residues. V lost 3 bases to trimming and J lost 6 bases, with 15 bases between them. Germline assignment: CDR1 SGDLS and CDR2 YYNGEE. DNA for the CDR3: TGTGCCAGCAGCGCGACAGGAACCCGTGCTGAAGCTTTCTTT. Translating it yields CASSATGTRAEAFF.

The gene calls are TRBV27 and TRBJ2-3; D may be TRBD2 (6 bases). The CDR3 is 16 amino acids. V dropped 1 base and J dropped 3 bases, with 14 bases sitting between them. The germline V gene has CDR1 MNHEY and CDR2 SMNVEV (reference sequence). This chain's CDR3 is CASSLYGREGTDTQYF. CDR3 DNA: TGTGCCAGCAGTTTATACGGGAGAGAGGGGACAGATACGCAGTATTTT.

The chain links TRBV7-9 to TRBJ2-7; the match to TRBD1 covers 9 bases. V was clipped by 4 bases and J by 2 bases; unmatched bases: 6. The V gene's germline CDR1 is SEHNR and CDR2 FQNEAQ (reference sequence). This CDR3 is built from 15 residues. CDR3 protein: CASSSRDRATYEQYF. In DNA, the CDR3 is TGTGCCAGCAGCTCCAGGGACAGGGCGACCTACGAGCAGTACTTC.

This chain connects TRBV5-1 to TRBJ2-1; 11 bases agree with TRBD2. In germline, CDR1 is SGHRS, CDR2 YFSETQ. The CDR3 is made up of 16 amino acids. Trimming at V came to 0 bases and at J to 9 bases, leaving 8 bases not matched to a gene. This CDR3 is CASSLGASGGTGEQFF. CDR3 coding DNA: TGCGCCAGCAGCTTGGGAGCTAGCGGGGGGACTGGTGAGCAGTTCTTC.

The chain joins TRBV6-5 to TRBJ1-1, with D possibly TRBD1 on 5 matching bases. Germline CDR1 is MNHEY and CDR2 is SVGAGI. The length of the CDR3 is 15 residues. V was cut by 2 bases and J by 5 bases, with 15 bases left in between. The CDR3 DNA reads as TGTGCCAGCAGTTACGAAGGACAAGGGGCGACTGAAGCTTTCTTT. As protein: CASSYEGQGATEAFF.

This rearrangement joins TRBV29-1 to TRBJ2-7; 9 bases are shared with TRBD1. Trimming cost V 3 bases and J 1 base; bases outside gene matches: 4. This CDR3 spans 14 amino acids. Germline V gene data show CDR1 as SQVTM and CDR2 as ANQGSEA. The CDR3 region has the DNA TGCAGCGTTGACTTAGGGACAGGGTCCTACGAGCAGTACTTC. This translates into CSVDLGTGSYEQYF.

The gene calls are TRBV7-7 and TRBJ2-3; D perhaps matches TRBD1 (5 bases). In germline, CDR1 is SSHAT, CDR2 FNYEAQ (reference sequence). This CDR3 has 14 amino acids. V dropped 1 base and J dropped 2 bases, with 7 bases sitting between them. The CDR3 nucleotides read TGTGCCAGCAGCTTAGAAGGGGCCACAGATACGCAGTATTTT. It encodes CASSLEGATDTQYF.

The chain couples TRBV5-1 to TRBJ1-2; D is ambiguous. With 4 bases removed from V and 4 bases from J, the gap between germline ends came to 14 bases. CDR1 is SGHRS, CDR2 YFSETQ, per germline. The length of the CDR3 is 14 residues. CDR3: CASSQTLSSYGYTF. The CDR3 DNA reads TGCGCCAGCAGCCAAACTTTGTCAAGCTATGGCTACACCTTC.

This chain joins TRBV6-2 or TRBV6-3 and TRBJ1-1; D gene ambiguous. This CDR3 has 14 residues. Germline V lookup: CDR1 MNHEY, CDR2 SVGEGT. Trimming left V 2 bases short and J 4 bases short, with 11 bases between. CDR3 nucleotide sequence: TGTGCCAGCAGTTACCTCGGTGAGGGCACTGAAGCTTTCTTT. Translation: CASSYLGEGTEAFF.

The V call is TRBV7-9, the J call TRBJ1-5, with a possible D match to TRBD1 (6 bases). The ends were cut back, 4 bases at V and 6 bases at J, with 13 bases in the middle. The CDR3 consists of 14 residues. Germline CDR1 is SEHNR and CDR2 is FQNEAQ (reference sequence). CDR3 region: CASSSQGIGQPQHF. CDR3 coding DNA: TGTGCCAGCAGCTCACAGGGAATCGGTCAGCCCCAGCATTTT.

This clone appeared a single time. The J gene is TRBJ2-5, the V gene TRBV3-1 (or the pseudogene TRBV3-2); possible D gene TRBD1, 7 bases. This CDR3 contains 16 residues. V was pared by 1 base and J by 2 bases, with 14 bases between. CDR1 and CDR2 from the germline V gene are LGHDT and YNNKEL (reference sequence). The CDR3 is CASSQAPQGRQETQYF. The CDR3 DNA reads TGTGCCAGCAGCCAAGCCCCACAGGGGAGGCAAGAGACCCAGTACTTC.

The rearrangement uses TRBV5-4 and TRBJ1-2; D is unclear. V gave up 4 bases and J gave up 5 bases, with 15 bases separating them. Germline V gene data show CDR1 as SGHNT and CDR2 as YYREEE (reference sequence). The CDR3 contains 14 residues. CDR3 amino acids: CASSRTESLYGYTF. The CDR3 DNA reads as TGTGCCAGCAGCCGAACGGAGAGTCTATATGGCTACACCTTC.

The gene calls are TRBV6-5 and TRBJ1-3; the match to TRBD1 covers 7 bases. V lost 5 bases to trimming and J lost 2 bases; unmatched junction nucleotides: 3. Per the germline V gene, CDR1 is MNHEY and CDR2 is SVGAGI. The CDR3 spans 14 residues. The CDR3 here is CASSRTGPGNTIYF. The CDR3 nucleotides read TGTGCCAGCAGTCGGACAGGCCCTGGAAACACCATATATTTT.

This chain uses TRBV21-1 with TRBJ1-1. TRBV21-1 is shown as a pseudogene. This CDR3 region has 13 residues. CDR3 bases: TGTGCCAGGAGGGAGGACGGGAACACTGAAGCTTTCTTT. Translation: CARREDGNTEAFF.

The chain couples TRBV9 to TRBJ1-6, with 8 bases aligning to TRBD1. J gave up 6 bases and V 2 bases, and 4 bases lay outside the gene matches. The CDR3 is 15 residues long. Germline CDR1 SGDLS, CDR2 YYNGEE. The CDR3 loop reads CASSVEGQGNSPLHF. The CDR3 nucleotides are TGTGCCAGCAGCGTGGAAGGACAGGGTAATTCACCCCTCCACTTT.

The chain has TRBV9 and TRBJ1-2; 10 bases are shared with TRBD1. The V gene's germline CDR1 is SGDLS and CDR2 YYNGEE. V shed 4 bases, J shed 3 bases, and the junction held 3 bases outside the gene matches. The CDR3 runs 14 residues. The CDR3 coding sequence is TGTGCCAGCAGCTGGGACAGGGGAGACTATGGCTACACCTTC. It yields the protein CASSWDRGDYGYTF.

This clone was seen ten or more times. V is TRBV6-2 or TRBV6-3 and J is TRBJ2-1, with a weak D call TRBD1 (6 bases). V was shortened by 5 bases and J by 4 bases, with 15 bases between the two germline ends. Germline values: CDR1 MNHEY, CDR2 SVGEGT. The CDR3 has 15 amino acids. Here the CDR3 DNA reads TGTGCCAGCAGTGTAGGGGGAACTGGGTACAATGAGCAGTTCTTC. It codes for CASSVGGTGYNEQFF.

This rearrangement joins TRBV5-4 to TRBJ1-2; D is possibly TRBD1 (5 bases). The CDR3 runs to 16 residues. Germline CDR1 is SGHNT and CDR2 is YYREEE (reference sequence). Trimming removed 0 bases at V and 5 bases at J, with 17 bases between. CDR3 region: CASSLAGGDHGYGYTF. CDR3 sequence (DNA): TGTGCCAGCAGCTTGGCAGGAGGGGACCATGGGTATGGCTACACCTTC.

The rearrangement joins TRBV4-2 to TRBJ2-3, with D tentatively TRBD1 (6 bases). The CDR3 sequence is 15 residues long. The V and J ends lost 0 bases and 4 bases respectively, with 11 bases between them. Looked up from germline, CDR1 is LGHNA and CDR2 is YNFKEQ. The CDR3: CASSQERQGPDTQYF. The DNA of the CDR3 is TGTGCCAGCAGCCAAGAGAGGCAGGGGCCAGATACGCAGTATTTT.

The sample holds a few counts of this clone. The chain has TRBV28 and TRBJ1-6; 7 nucleotides match TRBD1. CDR1 MDHEN and CDR2 SYDVKM come from the germline V gene. The J segment lost 8 bases and the V segment lost 6 bases, leaving 10 bases of the junction unmatched. The length of the CDR3 is 15 residues. The CDR3 sequence: CASRHASGGDSPLHF. CDR3 DNA sequence: TGTGCCAGCAGACACGCCTCAGGGGGTGATTCACCCCTCCACTTT.

The rearrangement uses TRBV6-2 or TRBV6-3 and TRBJ2-5; D is ambiguous. Germline CDR1 and CDR2: MNHEY and SVGEGT. The CDR3 extends over 14 amino acids. Trimming shortened V by 3 bases and J by 1 base, and 9 bases separated the two germline ends. For the CDR3, the DNA is TGTGCCAGCAGTTATGTGGCCTTCCAAGAGACCCAGTACTTC. This translates into CASSYVAFQETQYF.

This clone has only a few counts. J is TRBJ2-1 and V is TRBV10-1; D possibly corresponds to TRBD1 (6 bases). This CDR3 is 17 amino acids long. V lost 5 bases to trimming and J lost 1 base, with 18 bases between them. Germline assignment: CDR1 WNHNN and CDR2 SYGVQD (reference sequence). The CDR3 region has the DNA TGCGCCAGCAGTCACTATACCGGGACAAAGTCCTACAATGAGCAGTTCTTC. It encodes CASSHYTGTKSYNEQFF.

The V and J genes are TRBV13 and TRBJ2-1; no reliable D call. The CDR3 is 13 amino acids. V was pared by 1 base and J by 8 bases, with 9 bases between. Germline loops: CDR1 PRHDT, CDR2 FYEKMQ (reference sequence). The DNA of the CDR3 is TGTGCCAGCAGCTTAGAACGTAGCTATGAGCAGTTCTTC. Protein product: CASSLERSYEQFF.

In its sample, this clone was seen a few times. The V gene is TRBV3-1 (or the pseudogene TRBV3-2), the J gene TRBJ2-7; 9 nucleotides match TRBD2. Germline CDR1 reads LGHDT; CDR2 reads YNNKEL (reference sequence). The CDR3 length is 13 residues. The ends lost 1 base at V and 13 bases at J; junction bases unmatched: 8. CDR3 nucleotide sequence: TGTGCCAGCAGCCAAGGAGGCGGGGGGGGCCCCTACTTC. Residues: CASSQGGGGGPYF.

The chain recombines TRBV4-1 with TRBJ2-7; tentative D call: TRBD1 (6 bases). CDR1 is MGHRA and CDR2 is YSYEKL in the germline V gene. CDR3 length: 16 residues. Trimming shortened V by 2 bases and J by 2 bases, and 16 bases separated the two germline ends. The CDR3 DNA follows: TGCGCCAGCAGCCAACGTCCCGGGACATCTCCCTACGAGCAGTACTTC. Protein: CASSQRPGTSPYEQYF.

The CDR3 is CATSDPPGGQETQYF. In DNA, the CDR3 is TGTGCCACCAGTGACCCTCCAGGGGGCCAGGAGACCCAGTACTTC. The gene calls are TRBV24-1 and TRBJ2-5, with TRBD1 matching 8 bases. The V segment lost 4 bases and the J segment 5 bases; nucleotides outside the gene matches: 8. The CDR3 consists of 15 residues. In germline, CDR1 is KGHDR, CDR2 SFDVKD.

V is TRBV2 and J is TRBJ1-2, with D maybe TRBD1 (5 bases). V was pared by 4 bases and J by 5 bases, with 17 bases between. The CDR3 runs to 15 residues. Germline loops: CDR1 SNHLY, CDR2 FYNNEI. The CDR3 protein is CASSVDGRGLYGYTF. The CDR3 nucleotides are TGTGCCAGCAGTGTCGACGGTAGGGGTCTTTATGGCTACACCTTC.

V and J are TRBV19 and TRBJ2-2; 9 nucleotides align to TRBD1. CDR1 and CDR2 (germline): LNHDA, SQIVND (reference sequence). The trim removed 9 bases at V and 6 bases at J, leaving 11 bases unmatched. The CDR3 covers 15 residues. This CDR3 reads CASRQLGQGSGELFF. DNA for the CDR3: TGTGCCAGCCGCCAGTTGGGACAGGGCTCCGGGGAGCTGTTTTTT.